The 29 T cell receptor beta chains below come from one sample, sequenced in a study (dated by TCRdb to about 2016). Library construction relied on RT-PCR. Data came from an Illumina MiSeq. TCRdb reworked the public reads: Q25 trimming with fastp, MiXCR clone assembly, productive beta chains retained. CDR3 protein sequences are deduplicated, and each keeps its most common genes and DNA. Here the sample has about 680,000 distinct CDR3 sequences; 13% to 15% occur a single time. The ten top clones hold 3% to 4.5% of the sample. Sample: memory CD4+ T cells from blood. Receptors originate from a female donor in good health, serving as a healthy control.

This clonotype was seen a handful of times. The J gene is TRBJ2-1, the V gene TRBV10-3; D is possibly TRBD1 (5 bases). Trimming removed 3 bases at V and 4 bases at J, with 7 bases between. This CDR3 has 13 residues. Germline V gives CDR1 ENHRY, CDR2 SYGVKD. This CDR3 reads CAISDREYNEQFF. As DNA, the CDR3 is TGTGCCATCAGTGACAGGGAATACAATGAGCAGTTCTTC.

The CDR3 sequence: CASSVAGREQTGELFF. The CDR3 coding sequence is TGTGCCAGCAGCGTAGCTGGGCGGGAGCAAACCGGGGAGCTGTTTTTT. The chain joins TRBV9 to TRBJ2-2, with 7 positions matching TRBD2. The trim removed 0 bases at V and 5 bases at J, leaving 7 bases unmatched. Germline loops: CDR1 SGDLS, CDR2 YYNGEE. This CDR3 comprises 16 residues.

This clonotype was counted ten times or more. This CDR3 is CSVKSTVANTGELFF. The CDR3, as DNA: TGCAGCGTTAAGTCGACCGTCGCGAACACCGGGGAGCTGTTTTTT. This rearrangement joins TRBV29-1 to TRBJ2-2; D is ambiguous. The CDR3 is made up of 15 amino acids. The V gene lost 5 bases and the J gene lost 0 bases, with 13 bases spanning the gap. The germline V gene encodes CDR1 SQVTM and CDR2 ANQGSEA.

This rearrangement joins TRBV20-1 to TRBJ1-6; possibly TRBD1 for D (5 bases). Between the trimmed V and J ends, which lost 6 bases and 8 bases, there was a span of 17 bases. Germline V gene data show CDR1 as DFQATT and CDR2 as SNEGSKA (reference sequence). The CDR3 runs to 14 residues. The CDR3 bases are TGCAGTGCCCCAGGGATTGGGGGGGATTCACCCCTCCACTTT. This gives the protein CSAPGIGGDSPLHF.

The CDR3 DNA sequence: TGTGCCAGCAGCTTCACCAGGAACGATCAGCCCCAGCATTTT. Translated, it gives CASSFTRNDQPQHF. The rearrangement uses TRBV7-2 and TRBJ1-5; the D is unclear. The V and J ends lost 3 bases and 5 bases respectively, with 11 bases between them. Germline V CDR1 and CDR2: SGHTA, FQGNSA. The CDR3 is 14 amino acids.

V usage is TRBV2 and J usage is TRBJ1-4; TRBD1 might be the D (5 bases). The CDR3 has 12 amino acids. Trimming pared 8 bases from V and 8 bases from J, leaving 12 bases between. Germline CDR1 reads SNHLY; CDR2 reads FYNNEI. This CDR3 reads CASCQGWEKLFF. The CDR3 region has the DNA TGTGCCAGCTGTCAGGGATGGGAAAAACTGTTTTTT.

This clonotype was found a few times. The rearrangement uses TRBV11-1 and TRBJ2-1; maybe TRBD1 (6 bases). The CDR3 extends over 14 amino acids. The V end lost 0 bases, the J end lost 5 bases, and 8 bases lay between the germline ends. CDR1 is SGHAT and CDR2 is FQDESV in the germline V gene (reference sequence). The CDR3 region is CASSLAHRDNEQFF. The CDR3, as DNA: TGTGCCAGCAGCTTAGCACACAGGGACAATGAGCAGTTCTTC.

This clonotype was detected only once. The CDR3 coding sequence is TGTGCCAGCAGTTTTGGAATAGGCCAATTCTTC. Protein product: CASSFGIGQFF. The J gene is TRBJ2-1, the V gene TRBV28; D not certain. CDR3 size: 11 residues. V lost 3 bases to trimming and J lost 16 bases, with 13 bases between them. Germline loops: CDR1 MDHEN, CDR2 SYDVKM. The full variable domain, rest sourced from reference TRBV28 and TRBJ2-1, is DVKVTQSSRYLVKRTGEKVFLECVQDMDHENMFWYRQDPGLGLRLIYFSYDVKMKEKGDIPEGYSVSREKKERFSLILESASTNQTSMYLCASSFGIGQFFGPGTRLTVL.

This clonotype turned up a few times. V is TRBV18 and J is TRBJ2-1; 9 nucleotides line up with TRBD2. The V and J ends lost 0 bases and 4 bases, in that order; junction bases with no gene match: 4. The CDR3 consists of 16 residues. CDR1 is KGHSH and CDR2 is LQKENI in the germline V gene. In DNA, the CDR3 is TGTGCCAGCTCACCACCGGAGACTAGCGGATACAATGAGCAGTTCTTC. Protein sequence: CASSPPETSGYNEQFF.

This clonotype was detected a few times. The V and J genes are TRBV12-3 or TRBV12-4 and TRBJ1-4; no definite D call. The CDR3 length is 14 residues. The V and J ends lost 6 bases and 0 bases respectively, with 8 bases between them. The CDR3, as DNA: TGTGCCAGCAGACACACAGCAACTAATGAAAAACTGTTTTTT. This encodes CASRHTATNEKLFF.

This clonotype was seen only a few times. The CDR3 DNA sequence: TGTGCCAGCAGTTCCTATACCAAGGGAACTGAAGCTTTCTTT. Protein: CASSSYTKGTEAFF. The rearrangement links TRBV12-3 or TRBV12-4 to TRBJ1-1; D is unclear. CDR3 length equals 14 residues. V lost 4 bases and J lost 5, with 14 bases in between.

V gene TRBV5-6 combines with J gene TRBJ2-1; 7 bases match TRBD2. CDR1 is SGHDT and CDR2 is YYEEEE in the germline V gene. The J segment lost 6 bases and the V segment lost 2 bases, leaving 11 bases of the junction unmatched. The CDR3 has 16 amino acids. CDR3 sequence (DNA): TGTGCCAGCAGCTTAAGTCCTAGCGGCTGGGGCAATGAGCAGTTCTTC. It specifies CASSLSPSGWGNEQFF.

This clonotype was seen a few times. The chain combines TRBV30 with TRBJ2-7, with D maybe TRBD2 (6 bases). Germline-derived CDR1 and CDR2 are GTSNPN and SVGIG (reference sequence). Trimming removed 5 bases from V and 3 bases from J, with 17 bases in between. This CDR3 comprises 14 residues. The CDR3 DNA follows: TGTGCCTGGGACCTGTCGGGGGAGGACTACGAGCAGTACTTC. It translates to CAWDLSGEDYEQYF.

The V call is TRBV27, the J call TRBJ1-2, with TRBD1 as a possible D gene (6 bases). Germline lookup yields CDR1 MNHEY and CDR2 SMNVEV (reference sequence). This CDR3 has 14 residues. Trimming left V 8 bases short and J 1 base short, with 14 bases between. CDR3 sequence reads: CASRDIQVNYGYTF. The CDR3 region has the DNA TGTGCCAGCCGGGACATACAGGTTAACTATGGCTACACCTTC.

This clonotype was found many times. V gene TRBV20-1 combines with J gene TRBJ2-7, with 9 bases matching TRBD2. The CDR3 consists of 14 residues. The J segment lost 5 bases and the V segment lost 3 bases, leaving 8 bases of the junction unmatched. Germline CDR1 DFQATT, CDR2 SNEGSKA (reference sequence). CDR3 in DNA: TGCAGTGCTAGTACCGGGACTAGCATCCACGAGCAGTACTTC. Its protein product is CSASTGTSIHEQYF.

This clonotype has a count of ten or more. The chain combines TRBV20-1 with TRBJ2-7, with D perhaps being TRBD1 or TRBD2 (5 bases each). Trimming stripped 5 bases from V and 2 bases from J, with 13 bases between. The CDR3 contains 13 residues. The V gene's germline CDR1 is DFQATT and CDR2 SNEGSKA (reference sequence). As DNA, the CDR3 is TGCAGTGCTCCGCCGGGGCTTACCTACGAGCAGTACTTC. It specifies CSAPPGLTYEQYF.

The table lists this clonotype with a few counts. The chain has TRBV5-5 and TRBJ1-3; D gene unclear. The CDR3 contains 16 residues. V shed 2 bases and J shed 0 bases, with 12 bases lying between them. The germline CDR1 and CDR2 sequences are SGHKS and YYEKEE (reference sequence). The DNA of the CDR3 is TGTGCCAGCAGCTTTGGAGTAACCACCTCTGGAAACACCATATATTTT. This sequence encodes CASSFGVTTSGNTIYF.

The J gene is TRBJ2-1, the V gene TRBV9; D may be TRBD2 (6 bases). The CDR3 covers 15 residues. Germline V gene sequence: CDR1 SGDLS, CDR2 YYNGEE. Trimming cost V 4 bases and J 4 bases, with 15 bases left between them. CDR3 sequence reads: CASSPQGLLYNEQFF. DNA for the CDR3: TGTGCCAGCAGCCCTCAGGGACTTCTATACAATGAGCAGTTCTTC. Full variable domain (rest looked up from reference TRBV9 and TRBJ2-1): DSGVTQTPKHLITATGQRVTLRCSPRSGDLSVYWYQQSLDQGLQFLIQYYNGEERAKGNILERFSAQQFPDLHSELNLSSLELGDSALYFCASSPQGLLYNEQFFGPGTRLTVL.

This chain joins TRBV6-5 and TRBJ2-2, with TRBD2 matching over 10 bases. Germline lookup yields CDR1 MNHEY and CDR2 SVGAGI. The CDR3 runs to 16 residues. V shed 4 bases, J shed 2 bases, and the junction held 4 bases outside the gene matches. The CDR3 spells CASSLTSGINTGELFF. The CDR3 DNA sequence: TGTGCCAGCAGTTTAACTAGCGGGATTAACACCGGGGAGCTGTTTTTT.

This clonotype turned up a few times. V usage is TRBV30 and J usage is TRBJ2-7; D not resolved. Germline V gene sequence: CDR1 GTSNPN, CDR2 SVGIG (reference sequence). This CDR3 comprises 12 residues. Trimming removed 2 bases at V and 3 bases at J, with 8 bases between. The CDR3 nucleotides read TGTGCCTGGAGTCTCGATTACTACGAGCAGTACTTC. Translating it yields CAWSLDYYEQYF.

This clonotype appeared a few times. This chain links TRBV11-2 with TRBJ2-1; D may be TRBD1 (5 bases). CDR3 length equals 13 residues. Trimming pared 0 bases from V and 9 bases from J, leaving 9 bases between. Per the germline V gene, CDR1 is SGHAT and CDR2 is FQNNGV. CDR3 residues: CASSLDRVSEQFF. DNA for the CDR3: TGTGCCAGCAGCTTAGACAGGGTGAGTGAGCAGTTCTTC. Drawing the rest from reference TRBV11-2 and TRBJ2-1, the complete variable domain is EAGVAQSPRYKIIEKRQSVAFWCNPISGHATLYWYQQILGQGPKLLIQFQNNGVVDDSQLPKDRFSAERLKGVDSTLKIQPAKLEDSAVYLCASSLDRVSEQFFGPGTRLTVL.

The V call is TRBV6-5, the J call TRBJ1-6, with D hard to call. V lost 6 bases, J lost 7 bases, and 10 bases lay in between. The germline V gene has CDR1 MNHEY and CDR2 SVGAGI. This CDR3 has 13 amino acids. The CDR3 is CASSPRGNSPLHF. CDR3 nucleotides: TGTGCCAGCAGCCCACGCGGAAATTCACCCCTCCACTTT.

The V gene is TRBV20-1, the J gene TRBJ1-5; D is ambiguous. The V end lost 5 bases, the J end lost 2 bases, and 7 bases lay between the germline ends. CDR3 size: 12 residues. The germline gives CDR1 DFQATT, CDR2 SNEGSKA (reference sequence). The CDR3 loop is CSALSGNQPQHF. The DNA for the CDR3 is TGCAGTGCTCTTTCGGGCAATCAGCCCCAGCATTTT.

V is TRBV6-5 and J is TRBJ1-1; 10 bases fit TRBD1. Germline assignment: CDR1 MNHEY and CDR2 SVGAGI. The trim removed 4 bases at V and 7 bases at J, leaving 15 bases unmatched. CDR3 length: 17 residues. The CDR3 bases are TGTGCCAGCAGTTCGAGGACAGGGGGGGGGAACACTGATGAAGCTTTCTTT. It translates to CASSSRTGGGNTDEAFF.

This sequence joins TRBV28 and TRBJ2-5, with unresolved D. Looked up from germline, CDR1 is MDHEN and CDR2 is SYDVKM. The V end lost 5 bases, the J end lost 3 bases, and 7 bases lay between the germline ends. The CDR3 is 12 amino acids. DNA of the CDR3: TGTGCCAGCAGTCTATCTAAAGAGACCCAGTACTTC. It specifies CASSLSKETQYF.

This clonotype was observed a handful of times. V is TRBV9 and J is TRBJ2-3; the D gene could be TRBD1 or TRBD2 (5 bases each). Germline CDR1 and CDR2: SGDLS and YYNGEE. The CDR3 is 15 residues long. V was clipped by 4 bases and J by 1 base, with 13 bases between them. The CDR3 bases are TGTGCCAGCAGCACTGCCCGGGGACGCACAGATACGCAGTATTTT. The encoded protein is CASSTARGRTDTQYF. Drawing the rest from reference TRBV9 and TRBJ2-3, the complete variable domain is DSGVTQTPKHLITATGQRVTLRCSPRSGDLSVYWYQQSLDQGLQFLIQYYNGEERAKGNILERFSAQQFPDLHSELNLSSLELGDSALYFCASSTARGRTDTQYFGPGTRLTVL.

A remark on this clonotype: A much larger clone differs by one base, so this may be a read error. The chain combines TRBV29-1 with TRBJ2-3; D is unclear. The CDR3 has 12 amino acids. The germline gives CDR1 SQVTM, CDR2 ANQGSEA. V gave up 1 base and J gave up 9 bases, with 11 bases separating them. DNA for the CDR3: TGCAGCGTTGAAGTAGCCGAGGAAACGCAGTATTTT. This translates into CSVEVAEETQYF.

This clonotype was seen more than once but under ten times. The DNA of the CDR3 is TGTGCCAGCAGTTTATCTGGACAGGGACCCACCTTC. Translated: CASSLSGQGPTF. The chain recombines TRBV28 with TRBJ1-2, with 8 nucleotides matching TRBD1. The CDR3 has 12 amino acids. Germline CDR1 reads MDHEN; CDR2 reads SYDVKM. V lost 1 base to trimming and J lost 13 bases; unmatched junction nucleotides: 5.

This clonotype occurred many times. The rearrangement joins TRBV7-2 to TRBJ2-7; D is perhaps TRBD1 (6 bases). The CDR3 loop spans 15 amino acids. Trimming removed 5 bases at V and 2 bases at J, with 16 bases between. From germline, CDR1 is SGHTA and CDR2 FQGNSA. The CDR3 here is CASSPSEDRPYEQYF. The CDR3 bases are TGTGCCAGCAGCCCCTCGGAGGACAGACCCTACGAGCAGTACTTC.